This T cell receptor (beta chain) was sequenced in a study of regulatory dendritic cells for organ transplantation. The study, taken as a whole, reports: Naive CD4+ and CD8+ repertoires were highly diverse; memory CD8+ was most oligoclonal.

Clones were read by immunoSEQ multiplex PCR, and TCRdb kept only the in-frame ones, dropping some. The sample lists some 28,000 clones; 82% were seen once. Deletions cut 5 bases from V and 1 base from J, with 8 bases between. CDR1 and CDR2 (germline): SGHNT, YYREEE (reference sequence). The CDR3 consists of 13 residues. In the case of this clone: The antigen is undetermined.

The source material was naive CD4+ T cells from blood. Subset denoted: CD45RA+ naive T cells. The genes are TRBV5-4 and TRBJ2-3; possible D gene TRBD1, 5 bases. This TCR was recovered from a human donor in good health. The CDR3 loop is CASSKGGTDTQYF. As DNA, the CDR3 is TGTGCCAGCAGTAAAGGGGGCACAGATACGCAGTATTTT.